What follows are 2 T cell receptor beta chains derived from one specimen sequenced in a study of T cell changes during pregnancy in multiple sclerosis. Measured with immunoSEQ multiplex PCR; TCRdb has only the in-frame clones, and not every one. The table lists 15,000 to 20,000 clones, nearly 96% of them singletons. The sequencing here drew on peripheral blood, taken in the third trimester of pregnancy. The origin of the receptors is a female donor with multiple sclerosis, enrolled in a pregnancy study.

The gene calls are TRBV6-1 and TRBJ2-1; 7 bases are shared with TRBD2. From germline, CDR1 is MNHNS and CDR2 SASEGT. The CDR3 totals 14 residues. J gave up 0 bases and V 7 bases, and 3 bases lay outside the gene matches. CDR3 in amino acids: CASTTSDSYNEQFF. As DNA, the CDR3 is TGTGCCAGCACTACTAGCGACTCCTACAATGAGCAGTTCTTC.

This chain links TRBV7-9 with TRBJ2-7, with D possibly matching TRBD2 (6 bases). This CDR3 is 12 amino acids long. Germline-derived CDR1 and CDR2 are SEHNR and FQNEAQ (reference sequence). Trimming pared 7 bases from V and 5 bases from J, leaving 12 bases between. The chain's CDR3 is CASNGLSNEQYF. CDR3 coding DNA: TGTGCCAGCAATGGACTATCAAACGAGCAGTACTTC.